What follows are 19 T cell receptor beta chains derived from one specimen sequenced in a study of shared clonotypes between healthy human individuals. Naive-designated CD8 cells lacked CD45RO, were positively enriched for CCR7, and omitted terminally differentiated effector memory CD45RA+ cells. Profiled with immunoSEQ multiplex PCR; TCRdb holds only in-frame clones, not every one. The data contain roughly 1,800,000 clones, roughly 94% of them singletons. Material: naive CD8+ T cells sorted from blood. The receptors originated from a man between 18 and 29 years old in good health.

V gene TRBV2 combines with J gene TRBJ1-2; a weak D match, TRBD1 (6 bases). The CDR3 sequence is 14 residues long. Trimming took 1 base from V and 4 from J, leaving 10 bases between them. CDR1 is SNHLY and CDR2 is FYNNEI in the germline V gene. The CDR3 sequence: CASSEGQGSYGYTF. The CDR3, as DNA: TGTGCCAGCAGTGAAGGGCAGGGGAGCTATGGCTACACCTTC.

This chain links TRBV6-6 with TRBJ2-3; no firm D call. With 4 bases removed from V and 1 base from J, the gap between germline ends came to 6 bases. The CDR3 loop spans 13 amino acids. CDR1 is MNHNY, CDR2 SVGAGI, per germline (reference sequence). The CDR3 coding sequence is TGTGCCAGCAGTTTAGGTGGCACAGATACGCAGTATTTT. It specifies CASSLGGTDTQYF.

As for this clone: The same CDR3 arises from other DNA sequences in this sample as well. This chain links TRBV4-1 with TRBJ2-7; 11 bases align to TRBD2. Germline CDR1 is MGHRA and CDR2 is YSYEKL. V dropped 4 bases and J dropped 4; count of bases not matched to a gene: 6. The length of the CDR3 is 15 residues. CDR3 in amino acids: CASSPLAGGQYEQYF. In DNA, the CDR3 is TGCGCCAGCAGCCCCTTAGCGGGGGGGCAGTACGAGCAGTACTTC.

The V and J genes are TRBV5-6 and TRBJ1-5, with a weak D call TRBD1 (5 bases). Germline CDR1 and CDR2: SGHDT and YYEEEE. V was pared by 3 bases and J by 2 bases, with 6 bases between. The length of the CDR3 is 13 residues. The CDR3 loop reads CASSWGGNQPQHF. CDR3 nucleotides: TGTGCCAGCAGCTGGGGGGGCAATCAGCCCCAGCATTTT. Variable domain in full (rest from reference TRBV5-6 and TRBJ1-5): DAGVTQSPTHLIKTRGQQVTLRCSPKSGHDTVSWYQQALGQGPQFIFQYYEEEERQRGNFPDRFSGHQFPNYSSELNVNALLLGDSALYLCASSWGGNQPQHFGDGTRLSIL.

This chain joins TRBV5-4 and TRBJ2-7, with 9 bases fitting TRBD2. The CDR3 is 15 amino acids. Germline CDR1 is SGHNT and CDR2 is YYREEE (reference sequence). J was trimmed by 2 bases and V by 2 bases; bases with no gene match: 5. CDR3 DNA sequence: TGTGCCAGCAGCTTTGCTAGCGGGGAAACCTACGAGCAGTACTTC. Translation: CASSFASGETYEQYF.

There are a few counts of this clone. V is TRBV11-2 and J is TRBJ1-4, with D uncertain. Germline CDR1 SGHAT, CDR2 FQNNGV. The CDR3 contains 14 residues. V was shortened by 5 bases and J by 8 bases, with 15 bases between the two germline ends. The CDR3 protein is CASSPSGYGEKLFF. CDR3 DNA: TGTGCCAGCAGCCCCAGCGGATATGGCGAAAAACTGTTTTTT.

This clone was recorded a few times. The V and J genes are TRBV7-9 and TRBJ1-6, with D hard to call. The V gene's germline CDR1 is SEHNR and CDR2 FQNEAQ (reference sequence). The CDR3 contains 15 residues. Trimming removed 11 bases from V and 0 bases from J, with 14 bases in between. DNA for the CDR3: TGTGCCGTCCGCGGCCAGAGCTCCTATAATTCACCCCTCCACTTT. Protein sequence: CAVRGQSSYNSPLHF.

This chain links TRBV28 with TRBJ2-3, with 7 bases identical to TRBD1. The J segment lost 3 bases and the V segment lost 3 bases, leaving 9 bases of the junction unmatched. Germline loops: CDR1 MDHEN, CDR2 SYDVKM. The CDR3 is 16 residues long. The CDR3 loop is CASSFQQGIETDTQYF. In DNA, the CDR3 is TGTGCCAGCAGTTTCCAACAGGGGATAGAGACAGATACGCAGTATTTT.

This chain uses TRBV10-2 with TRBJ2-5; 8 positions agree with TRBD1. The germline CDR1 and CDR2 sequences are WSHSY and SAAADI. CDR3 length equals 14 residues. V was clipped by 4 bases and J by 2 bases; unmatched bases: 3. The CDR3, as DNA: TGCGCCAGCAGTGGGACAGGGACTCAAGAGACCCAGTACTTC. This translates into CASSGTGTQETQYF.

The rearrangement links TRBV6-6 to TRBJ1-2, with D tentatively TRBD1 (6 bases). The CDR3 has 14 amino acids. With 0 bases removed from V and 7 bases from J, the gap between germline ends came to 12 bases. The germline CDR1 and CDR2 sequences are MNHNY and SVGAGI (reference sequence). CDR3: CASSYSEGGAGYTF. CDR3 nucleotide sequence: TGTGCCAGCAGTTACTCGGAGGGGGGAGCTGGCTACACCTTC.

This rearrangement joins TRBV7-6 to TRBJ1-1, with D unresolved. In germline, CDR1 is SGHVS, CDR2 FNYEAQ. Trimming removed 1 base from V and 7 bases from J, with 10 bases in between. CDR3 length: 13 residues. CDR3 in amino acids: CASSLEGENEAFF. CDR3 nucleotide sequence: TGTGCCAGCAGCTTAGAAGGAGAGAATGAAGCTTTCTTT.

CDR3 region: CASSSRLAGVGFYEQYF. The CDR3 bases are TGTGCCAGCAGCTCACGACTAGCGGGAGTGGGATTCTACGAGCAGTACTTC. The chain carries TRBV5-6 and TRBJ2-7; 12 bases match TRBD2. V lost 3 bases, J lost 3 bases, and 10 bases stayed unmatched. This CDR3 spans 17 amino acids. Germline V CDR1 and CDR2: SGHDT, YYEEEE.

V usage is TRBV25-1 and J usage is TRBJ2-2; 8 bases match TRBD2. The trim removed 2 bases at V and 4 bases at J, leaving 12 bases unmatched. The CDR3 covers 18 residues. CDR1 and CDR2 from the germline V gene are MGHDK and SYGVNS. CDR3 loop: CASSEKAGAPGGTGELFF. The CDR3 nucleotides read TGTGCCAGCAGTGAAAAAGCGGGAGCACCCGGGGGCACCGGGGAGCTGTTTTTT. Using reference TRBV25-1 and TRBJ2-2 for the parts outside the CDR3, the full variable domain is EADIYQTPRYLVIGTGKKITLECSQTMGHDKMYWYQQDPGMELHLIHYSYGVNSTEKGDLSSESTVSRIRTEHFPLTLESARPSHTSQYLCASSEKAGAPGGTGELFFGEGSRLTVL.

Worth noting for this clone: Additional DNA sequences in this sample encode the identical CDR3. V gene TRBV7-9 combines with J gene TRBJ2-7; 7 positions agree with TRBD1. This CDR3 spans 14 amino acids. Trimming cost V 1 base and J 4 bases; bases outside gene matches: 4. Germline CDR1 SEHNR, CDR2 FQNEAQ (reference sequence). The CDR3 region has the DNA TGTGCCAGCAGCTTAGGAGGGGGCGGTTACGAGCAGTACTTC. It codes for CASSLGGGGYEQYF.

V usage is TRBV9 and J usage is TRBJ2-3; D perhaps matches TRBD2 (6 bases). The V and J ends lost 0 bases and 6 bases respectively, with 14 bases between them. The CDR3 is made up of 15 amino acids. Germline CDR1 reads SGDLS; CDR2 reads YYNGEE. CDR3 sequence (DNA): TGTGCCAGCAGCGTAGGGACGGTTGGGGGGGATACGCAGTATTTT. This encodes CASSVGTVGGDTQYF.

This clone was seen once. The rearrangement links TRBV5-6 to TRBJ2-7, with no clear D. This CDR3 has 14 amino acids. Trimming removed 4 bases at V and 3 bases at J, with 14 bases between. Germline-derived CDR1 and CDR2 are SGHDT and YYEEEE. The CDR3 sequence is CASSLGDRNYEQYF. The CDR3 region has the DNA TGTGCCAGCAGCCTAGGAGATAGGAACTACGAGCAGTACTTC.

The CDR3 nucleotides are TGTGCCAGCAGTTGGGCCCTGAACACTGAAGCTTTCTTT. Its protein is CASSWALNTEAFF. The chain employs TRBV6-5 and TRBJ1-1; D gene unclear. The CDR3 covers 13 residues. V lost 4 bases, J lost 0 bases, and 6 bases lay in between. Looked up from germline, CDR1 is MNHEY and CDR2 is SVGAGI.

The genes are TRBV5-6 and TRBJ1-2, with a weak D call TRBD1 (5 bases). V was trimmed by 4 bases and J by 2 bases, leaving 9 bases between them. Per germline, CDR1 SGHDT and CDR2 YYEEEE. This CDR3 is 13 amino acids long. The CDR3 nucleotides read TGTGCCAGCAGCGGGGCTTCAAACTATGGCTACACCTTC. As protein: CASSGASNYGYTF.

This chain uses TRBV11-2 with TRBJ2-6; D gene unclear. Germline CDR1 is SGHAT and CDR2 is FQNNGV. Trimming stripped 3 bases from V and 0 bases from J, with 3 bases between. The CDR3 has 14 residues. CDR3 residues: CASSFYSGANVLTF. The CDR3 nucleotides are TGTGCCAGCAGCTTCTACTCTGGGGCCAACGTCCTGACTTTC.